A single sample is the source of the 18 T cell receptor beta chains below, sequenced in a study of shared clonotypes between healthy human individuals. TCRdb's copy holds only in-frame clones and misses some; the assay was immunoSEQ multiplex PCR. The sample shows over a million clones, roughly 97% of them seen only once. The sequenced sample was naive CD4+ T cells sorted from blood. Indicated subset: CD45RA+ positively selected. The receptors shown here come from a man younger than 40 in good health.

The J gene is TRBJ2-1, the V gene TRBV28; D is undetermined. The V gene's germline CDR1 is MDHEN and CDR2 SYDVKM. V lost 4 bases and J 2 bases, leaving 9 bases between the germline ends. CDR3 length: 14 amino acids. The DNA of the CDR3 is TGTGCCAGCAGTTCGGATTCCCCCTACAATGAGCAGTTCTTC. It specifies CASSSDSPYNEQFF.

The chain carries TRBV7-8 and TRBJ2-7, with D possibly matching TRBD2 (6 bases). Germline CDR1 reads SGHVS; CDR2 reads FQNEAQ. The germline V and J ends were trimmed by 5 bases and 1 base, with 18 bases remaining between them. The CDR3 totals 16 residues. CDR3 residues: CASSPLGGPSSYEQYF. As DNA, the CDR3 is TGTGCCAGCAGCCCCCTGGGGGGACCAAGTTCCTACGAGCAGTACTTC. Variable domain in full (rest from reference TRBV7-8 and TRBJ2-7): GAGVSQSPRYKVAKRGQDVALRCDPISGHVSLFWYQQALGQGPEFLTYFQNEAQLDKSGLPSDRFFAERPEGSVSTLKIQRTQQEDSAVYLCASSPLGGPSSYEQYFGPGTRLTVT.

V gene TRBV10-3 combines with J gene TRBJ1-2; D may be TRBD1 (5 bases). The CDR3 covers 15 residues. The ends were cut back, 3 bases at V and 1 base at J, with 12 bases in the middle. Germline V gene sequence: CDR1 ENHRY, CDR2 SYGVKD. Here the CDR3 reads CAISDRDRINYGYTF. In DNA, the CDR3 is TGTGCCATCAGTGACCGGGACCGCATTAACTATGGCTACACCTTC.

This sequence joins TRBV6-5 and TRBJ2-1; 12 positions match TRBD2. V shed 2 bases, J shed 7 bases, and the junction held 6 bases outside the gene matches. Per germline, CDR1 MNHEY and CDR2 SVGAGI. The CDR3 runs to 16 residues. Written as DNA, the CDR3 is TGTGCCAGCAGTTACACAGGACTAGCGGGAATGAATGAGCAGTTCTTC. It specifies CASSYTGLAGMNEQFF.

This chain joins TRBV9 and TRBJ2-7; 8 bases map to TRBD1. Germline V gene lookup returns CDR1 SGDLS and CDR2 YYNGEE. The V segment lost 4 bases and the J segment 0 bases; nucleotides outside the gene matches: 3. CDR3 length: 14 amino acids. The CDR3 is CASSPTGGSYEQYF. The CDR3 nucleotides read TGTGCCAGCAGCCCTACAGGGGGCTCCTACGAGCAGTACTTC.

This chain uses TRBV5-1 with TRBJ2-1; TRBD2 aligns across 9 bases. CDR1 is SGHRS and CDR2 is YFSETQ in the germline V gene. V trimming: 0 bases; J trimming: 4 bases; junction bases outside the gene matches: 5. This CDR3 region has 16 residues. CDR3 DNA sequence: TGCGCCAGCAGCTTGGATACTAGCGGGCCGTACAATGAGCAGTTCTTC. It yields the protein CASSLDTSGPYNEQFF.

V gene TRBV5-1 combines with J gene TRBJ1-1; a weak D match, TRBD1 (5 bases). V was pared by 0 bases and J by 4 bases, with 10 bases between. This CDR3 is 14 amino acids long. The germline V gene has CDR1 SGHRS and CDR2 YFSETQ. In DNA form, the CDR3 reads TGCGCCAGCAGCTTGGAGGAAGGGGTCACTGAAGCTTTCTTT. This codes for CASSLEEGVTEAFF.

The chain recombines TRBV7-9 with TRBJ2-7; D is uncertain. Trimming took off 0 bases at V and 0 bases at J, with 12 bases between the two ends. The CDR3 contains 16 residues. Germline-derived CDR1 and CDR2 are SEHNR and FQNEAQ (reference sequence). This chain's CDR3 is CASSLADQPLSYEQYF. The CDR3 DNA sequence: TGTGCCAGCAGCTTAGCGGACCAACCTCTCTCCTACGAGCAGTACTTC.

This clone was observed a few times. CDR3 bases: TGTGCCAGCAGTCTTGGGACAGGGAGGAACTACGAGCAGTACTTC. Amino acids: CASSLGTGRNYEQYF. This chain uses TRBV28 with TRBJ2-7; TRBD1 aligns across 9 bases. Per germline, CDR1 MDHEN and CDR2 SYDVKM. The CDR3 is made up of 15 amino acids. V was clipped by 5 bases and J by 3 bases; unmatched bases: 8.

The chain carries TRBV15 and TRBJ1-5; a weak D match, TRBD1 (5 bases). Germline CDR1 reads LNHNV; CDR2 reads YYDKDF (reference sequence). Deletions cut 4 bases from V and 0 bases from J, with 13 bases between. This CDR3 is 16 amino acids long. CDR3 in amino acids: CATSTRTLYSNQPQHF. The CDR3 DNA reads as TGTGCCACCAGCACCAGGACACTCTATAGCAATCAGCCCCAGCATTTT.

This sequence joins TRBV19 and TRBJ2-1; 8 nucleotides line up with TRBD1. Germline trimming cut 4 bases from V and 5 bases from J; bases unmatched to any gene: 10. Germline V gene sequence: CDR1 LNHDA, CDR2 SQIVND (reference sequence). This CDR3 has 16 amino acids. CDR3: CASSNRRTGMDNEQFF. The CDR3 DNA reads TGTGCCAGTAGTAACCGTCGGACAGGGATGGACAATGAGCAGTTCTTC. Using reference TRBV19 and TRBJ2-1 for the parts outside the CDR3, the full variable domain is DGGITQSPKYLFRKEGQNVTLSCEQNLNHDAMYWYRQDPGQGLRLIYYSQIVNDFQKGDIAEGYSVSREKKESFPLTVTSAQKNPTAFYLCASSNRRTGMDNEQFFGPGTRLTVL.

The chain employs TRBV5-5 and TRBJ2-1; no firm D call. Deletions cut 1 base from V and 8 bases from J, with 7 bases between. Germline-derived CDR1 and CDR2 are SGHKS and YYEKEE (reference sequence). CDR3 size: 12 residues. The CDR3 protein is CASSLNWDEQFF. CDR3 DNA: TGTGCCAGCAGCTTGAATTGGGATGAGCAGTTCTTC.

V and J are TRBV10-2 and TRBJ2-2; 9 bases agree with TRBD1. The length of the CDR3 is 16 residues. Trimming at V came to 4 bases and at J to 3 bases, leaving 6 bases not matched to a gene. CDR1 WSHSY and CDR2 SAAADI come from the germline V gene. The CDR3 reads CASSVTGGKDTGELFF. As DNA, the CDR3 is TGCGCCAGCAGTGTGACAGGGGGGAAGGACACCGGGGAGCTGTTTTTT.

The chain carries TRBV7-9 and TRBJ1-4; D remains unclear. The V end lost 5 bases, the J end lost 7 bases, and 26 bases lay between the germline ends. Germline CDR1 reads SEHNR; CDR2 reads FQNEAQ (reference sequence). This CDR3 comprises 18 residues. CDR3 region: CASSAYGERRIQGEKLFF. The CDR3 nucleotides are TGTGCCAGCAGCGCATATGGGGAGCGCCGAATCCAAGGTGAAAAACTGTTTTTT.

The rearrangement joins TRBV7-2 to TRBJ2-7, with 9 bases aligning to TRBD1. The CDR3 consists of 13 residues. With V trimmed by 2 bases and J by 5 bases, 1 base remained unmatched. Germline V gene sequence: CDR1 SGHTA, CDR2 FQGNSA. The CDR3 DNA sequence: TGTGCCAGCAGCTTAACAGGGGGCAACGAGCAGTACTTC. This translates into CASSLTGGNEQYF. Variable domain in full (rest from reference TRBV7-2 and TRBJ2-7): GAGVSQSPSNKVTEKGKDVELRCDPISGHTALYWYRQSLGQGLEFLIYFQGNSAPDKSGLPSDRFSAERTGGSVSTLTIQRTQQEDSAVYLCASSLTGGNEQYFGPGTRLTVT.

V is TRBV6-5 and J is TRBJ2-3, with D unclear. Germline V gene lookup returns CDR1 MNHEY and CDR2 SVGAGI. This CDR3 is 11 amino acids long. The V end lost 6 bases, the J end lost 6 bases, and 7 bases lay between the germline ends. The CDR3 DNA follows: TGTGCCAGCAGCCAGCAGGATACGCAGTATTTT. It specifies CASSQQDTQYF.

This chain links TRBV5-1 with TRBJ2-1, with D unresolved. The germline V gene encodes CDR1 SGHRS and CDR2 YFSETQ. V was shortened by 4 bases and J by 2 bases, with 22 bases between the two germline ends. CDR3 size: 18 residues. In DNA, the CDR3 is TGCGCCAGCAGCCGGGCTGGGGATTCCCGGCTAACCTACAATGAGCAGTTCTTC. This gives the protein CASSRAGDSRLTYNEQFF.

V and J are TRBV6-5 and TRBJ1-4, with a weak D call TRBD1 (6 bases). This CDR3 has 16 amino acids. Trimming took off 4 bases at V and 7 bases at J, with 19 bases between the two ends. From germline, CDR1 is MNHEY and CDR2 SVGAGI. The CDR3 DNA is TGTGCCAGCAGTTTTTATGGGGGGCCGGGTAGTGAAAAACTGTTTTTT. Translating gives CASSFYGGPGSEKLFF.